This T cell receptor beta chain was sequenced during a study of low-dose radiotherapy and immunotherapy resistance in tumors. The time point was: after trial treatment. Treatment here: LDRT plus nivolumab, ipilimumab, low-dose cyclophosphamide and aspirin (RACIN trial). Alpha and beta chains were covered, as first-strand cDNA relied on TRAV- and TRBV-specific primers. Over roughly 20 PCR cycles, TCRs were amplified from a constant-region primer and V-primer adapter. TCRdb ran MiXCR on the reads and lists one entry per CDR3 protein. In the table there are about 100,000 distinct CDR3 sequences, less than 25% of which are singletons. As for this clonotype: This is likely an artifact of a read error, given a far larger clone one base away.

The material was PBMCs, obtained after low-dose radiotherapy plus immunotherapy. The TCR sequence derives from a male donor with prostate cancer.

The CDR3 spells CASSPTGASYNEQYF. For the CDR3, the DNA is TGTGCCAGCAGTCCCACAGGGGCTTCCTACAATGAGCAGTACTTC. This chain joins TRBV6-4 and TRBJ2-7; 7 nucleotides line up with TRBD1. The CDR3 length is 15 residues. Germline CDR1 is MRHNA and CDR2 is SNTAGT. The junction had 14 bases not matched to a gene; V was cut back by 5 bases and J by 7 bases.